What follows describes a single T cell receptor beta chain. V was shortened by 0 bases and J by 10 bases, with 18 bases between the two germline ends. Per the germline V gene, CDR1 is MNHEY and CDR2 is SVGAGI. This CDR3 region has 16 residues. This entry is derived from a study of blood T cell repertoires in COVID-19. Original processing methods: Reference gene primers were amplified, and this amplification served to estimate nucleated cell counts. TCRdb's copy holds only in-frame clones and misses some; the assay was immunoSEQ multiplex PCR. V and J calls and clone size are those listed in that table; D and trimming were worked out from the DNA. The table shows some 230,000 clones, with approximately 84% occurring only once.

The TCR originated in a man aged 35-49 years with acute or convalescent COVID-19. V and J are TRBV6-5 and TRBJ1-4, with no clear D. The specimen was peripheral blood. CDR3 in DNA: TGTGCCAGCAGTTACTCAGGAACGGAGGAGGAACTAAAACTGTTTTTT. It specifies CASSYSGTEEELKLFF.